This T cell receptor beta chain is drawn from a study of cytotoxic CD8 clonotypes in ibrutinib-treated CLL. Assay: immunoSEQ multiplex PCR; the TCRdb copy retains only in-frame clones and omits some. The table has approximately 30,000 clones, around three fifths seen once. The germline CDR1 and CDR2 sequences are MNHEY and SVGAGI. The germline V and J ends were trimmed by 3 bases and 2 bases, with 8 bases remaining between them. CDR3 length: 13 residues. The chain joins TRBV6-5 to TRBJ2-7; unclear D gene. The sample here was PBMCs, taken before ibrutinib treatment. The sequence derives from a human donor with chronic lymphocytic leukemia. In DNA form, the CDR3 reads TGTGCCAGCAGTTATTACCCAGCCTACGAGCAGTACTTC. Translated, it gives CASSYYPAYEQYF.